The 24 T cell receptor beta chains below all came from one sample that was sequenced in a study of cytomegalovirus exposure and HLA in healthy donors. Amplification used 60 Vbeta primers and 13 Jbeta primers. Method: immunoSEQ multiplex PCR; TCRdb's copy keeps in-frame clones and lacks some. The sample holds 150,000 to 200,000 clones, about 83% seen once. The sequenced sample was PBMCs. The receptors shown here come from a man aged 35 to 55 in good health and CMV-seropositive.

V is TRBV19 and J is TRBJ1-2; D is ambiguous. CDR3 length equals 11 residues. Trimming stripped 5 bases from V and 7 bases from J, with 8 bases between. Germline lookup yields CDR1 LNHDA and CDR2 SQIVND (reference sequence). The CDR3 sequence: CASSRAAGYTF. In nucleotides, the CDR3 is TGTGCCAGTAGTCGAGCGGCTGGCTACACCTTC.

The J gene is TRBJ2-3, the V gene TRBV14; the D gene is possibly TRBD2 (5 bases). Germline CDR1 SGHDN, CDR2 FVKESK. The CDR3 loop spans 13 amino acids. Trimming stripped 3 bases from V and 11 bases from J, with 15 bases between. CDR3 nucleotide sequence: TGTGCCAGCAGCCAGACCCTACCCGGAGGGCAGTATTTT. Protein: CASSQTLPGGQYF.

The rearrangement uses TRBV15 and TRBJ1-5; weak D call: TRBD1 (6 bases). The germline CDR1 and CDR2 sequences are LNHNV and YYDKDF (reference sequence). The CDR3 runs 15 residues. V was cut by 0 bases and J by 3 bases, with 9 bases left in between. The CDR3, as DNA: TGTGCCACCAGCAGAGATCGGGGGGCCAATCAGCCCCAGCATTTT. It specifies CATSRDRGANQPQHF.

The CDR3 loop reads CASSLNTGQGLAGGNEQFF. Written as DNA, the CDR3 is TGTGCCAGCAGCTTGAATACAGGACAGGGACTAGCGGGAGGCAATGAGCAGTTCTTC. This chain links TRBV5-5 with TRBJ2-1, with TRBD2 identical over 15 bases. After removal of 1 base from V and 6 bases from J, the junction contained 11 bases not matched to a gene. Germline V CDR1 and CDR2: SGHKS, YYEKEE (reference sequence). This CDR3 contains 19 residues.

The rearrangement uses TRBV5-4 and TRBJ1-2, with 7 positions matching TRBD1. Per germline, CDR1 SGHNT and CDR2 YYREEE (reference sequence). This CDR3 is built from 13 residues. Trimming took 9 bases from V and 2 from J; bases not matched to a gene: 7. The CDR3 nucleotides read TGTGCCACTACGGACAGGTTGAACTATGGCTACACCTTC. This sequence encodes CATTDRLNYGYTF.

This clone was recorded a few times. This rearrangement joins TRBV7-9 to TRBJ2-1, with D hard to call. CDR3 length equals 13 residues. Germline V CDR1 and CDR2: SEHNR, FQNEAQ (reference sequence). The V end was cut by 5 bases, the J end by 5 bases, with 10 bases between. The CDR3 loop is CASSPTNDNEQFF. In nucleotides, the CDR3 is TGTGCCAGCAGCCCTACCAACGACAATGAGCAGTTCTTC.

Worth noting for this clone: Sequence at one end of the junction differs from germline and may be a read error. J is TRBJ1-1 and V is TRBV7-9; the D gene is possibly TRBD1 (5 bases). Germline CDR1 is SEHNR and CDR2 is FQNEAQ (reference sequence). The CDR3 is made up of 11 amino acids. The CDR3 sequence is CSSSLRGSAFF. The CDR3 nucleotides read TGTTCCAGCAGCTTAAGGGGATCAGCTTTCTTT.

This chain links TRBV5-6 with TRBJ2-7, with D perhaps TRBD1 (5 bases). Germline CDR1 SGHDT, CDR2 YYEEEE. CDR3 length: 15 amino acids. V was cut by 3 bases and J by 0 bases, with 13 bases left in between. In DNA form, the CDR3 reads TGTGCCAGCAGCTCCTCAGGGTGGGTCTCCTACGAGCAGTACTTC. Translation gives CASSSSGWVSYEQYF.

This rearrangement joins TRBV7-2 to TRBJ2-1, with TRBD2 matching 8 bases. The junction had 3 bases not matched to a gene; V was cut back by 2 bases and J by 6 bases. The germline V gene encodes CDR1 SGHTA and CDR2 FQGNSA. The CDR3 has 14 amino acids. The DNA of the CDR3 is TGTGCCAGCAGCTTAAGCGGGGGTCCCAATGAGCAGTTCTTC. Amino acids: CASSLSGGPNEQFF.

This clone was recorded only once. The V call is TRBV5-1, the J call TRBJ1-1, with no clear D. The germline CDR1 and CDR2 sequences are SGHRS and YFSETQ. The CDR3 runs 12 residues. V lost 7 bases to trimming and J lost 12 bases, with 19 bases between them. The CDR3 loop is CASGEPKGGTFF. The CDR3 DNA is TGCGCCAGCGGGGAGCCAAAAGGAGGAACTTTCTTT.

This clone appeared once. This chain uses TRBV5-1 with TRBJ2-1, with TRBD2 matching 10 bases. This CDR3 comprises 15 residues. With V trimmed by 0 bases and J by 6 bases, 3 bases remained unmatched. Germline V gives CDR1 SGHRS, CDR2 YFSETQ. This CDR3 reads CASSLDTSGINEQFF. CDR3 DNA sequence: TGCGCCAGCAGCTTGGATACTAGCGGGATCAATGAGCAGTTCTTC.

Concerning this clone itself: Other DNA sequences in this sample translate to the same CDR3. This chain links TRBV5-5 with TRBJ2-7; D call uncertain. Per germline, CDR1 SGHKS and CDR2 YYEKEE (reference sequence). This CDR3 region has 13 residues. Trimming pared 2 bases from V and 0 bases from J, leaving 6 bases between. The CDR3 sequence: CASSLSSSYEQYF. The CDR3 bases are TGTGCCAGCAGCTTATCCTCCTCCTACGAGCAGTACTTC.

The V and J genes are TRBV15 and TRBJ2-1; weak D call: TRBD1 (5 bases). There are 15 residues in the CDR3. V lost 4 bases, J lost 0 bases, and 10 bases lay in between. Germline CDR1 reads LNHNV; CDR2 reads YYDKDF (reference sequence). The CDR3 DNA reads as TGTGCCACCAGCATACAGGCGAGCTCCTACAATGAGCAGTTCTTC. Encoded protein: CATSIQASSYNEQFF. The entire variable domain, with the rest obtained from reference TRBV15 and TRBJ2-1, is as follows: DAMVIQNPRYQVTQFGKPVTLSCSQTLNHNVMYWYQQKSSQAPKLLFHYYDKDFNNEADTPDNFQSRRPNTSFCFLDIRSPGLGDTAMYLCATSIQASSYNEQFFGPGTRLTVL.

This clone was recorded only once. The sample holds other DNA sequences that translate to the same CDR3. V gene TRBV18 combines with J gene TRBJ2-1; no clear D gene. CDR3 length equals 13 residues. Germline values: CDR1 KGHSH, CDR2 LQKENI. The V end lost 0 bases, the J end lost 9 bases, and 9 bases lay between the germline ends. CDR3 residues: CASSPPSHPEQFF. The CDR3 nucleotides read TGTGCCAGCTCACCACCGTCCCATCCTGAGCAGTTCTTC.

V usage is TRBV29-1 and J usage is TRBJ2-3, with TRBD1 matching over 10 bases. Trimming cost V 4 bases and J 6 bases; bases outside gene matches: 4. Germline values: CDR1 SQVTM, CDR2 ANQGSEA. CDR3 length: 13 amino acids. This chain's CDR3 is CSVGTGQGDTQYF. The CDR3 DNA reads TGCAGCGTTGGAACGGGACAGGGGGATACGCAGTATTTT.

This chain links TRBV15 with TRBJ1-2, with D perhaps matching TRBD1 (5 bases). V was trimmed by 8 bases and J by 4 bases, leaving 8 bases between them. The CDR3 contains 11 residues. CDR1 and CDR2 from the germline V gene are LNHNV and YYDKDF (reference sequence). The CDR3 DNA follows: TGTGCCACCGGGGCCGCCTATGGCTACACCTTC. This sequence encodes CATGAAYGYTF.

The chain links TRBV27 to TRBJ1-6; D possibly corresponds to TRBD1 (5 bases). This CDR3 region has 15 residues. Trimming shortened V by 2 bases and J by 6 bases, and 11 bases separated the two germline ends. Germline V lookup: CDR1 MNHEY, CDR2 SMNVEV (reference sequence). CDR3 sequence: CASSLGAGANSPLHF. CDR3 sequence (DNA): TGTGCCAGCAGTTTAGGGGCAGGAGCTAATTCACCCCTCCACTTT.

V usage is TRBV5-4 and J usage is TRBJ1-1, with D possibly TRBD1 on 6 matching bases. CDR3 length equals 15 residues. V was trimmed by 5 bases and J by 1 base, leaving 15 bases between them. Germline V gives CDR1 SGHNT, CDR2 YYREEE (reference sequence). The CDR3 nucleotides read TGTGCCAGCAGTTTTTTTCCGGGACAGAACACTGAAGCTTTCTTT. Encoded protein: CASSFFPGQNTEAFF. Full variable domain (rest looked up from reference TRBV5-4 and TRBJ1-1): ETGVTQSPTHLIKTRGQQVTLRCSSQSGHNTVSWYQQALGQGPQFIFQYYREEENGRGNFPPRFSGLQFPNYSSELNVNALELDDSALYLCASSFFPGQNTEAFFGQGTRLTVV.

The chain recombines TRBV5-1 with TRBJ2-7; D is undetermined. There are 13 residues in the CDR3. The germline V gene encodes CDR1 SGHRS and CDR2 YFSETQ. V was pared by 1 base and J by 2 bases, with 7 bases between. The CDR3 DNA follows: TGCGCCAGCAGCTTGCCGGGTACCTACGAGCAGTACTTC. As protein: CASSLPGTYEQYF.

CDR3 nucleotides: TGTGCCAGCAGTTCAGGGGGGAAGAACTATGGCTACACCTTC. It specifies CASSSGGKNYGYTF. This rearrangement joins TRBV28 to TRBJ1-2, with TRBD1 identical over 7 bases. Germline CDR1 is MDHEN and CDR2 is SYDVKM. CDR3 length: 14 amino acids. The trim removed 4 bases at V and 2 bases at J, leaving 4 bases unmatched.

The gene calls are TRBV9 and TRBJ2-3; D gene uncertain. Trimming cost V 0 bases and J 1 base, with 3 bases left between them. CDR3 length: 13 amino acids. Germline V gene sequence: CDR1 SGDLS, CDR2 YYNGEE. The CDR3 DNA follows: TGTGCCAGCAGCGTAGGAGGCACAGATACGCAGTATTTT. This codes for CASSVGGTDTQYF.

The CDR3 DNA sequence: TGTGCCAGCAGTGCCACCCGGGACAGGGGTTCCTACGAGCAGTACTTC. This sequence encodes CASSATRDRGSYEQYF. The J gene is TRBJ2-7, the V gene TRBV6-1; 10 bases agree with TRBD1. The CDR3 is made up of 16 amino acids. CDR1 and CDR2 from the germline V gene are MNHNS and SASEGT. Trimming cost V 4 bases and J 1 base; bases outside gene matches: 7.

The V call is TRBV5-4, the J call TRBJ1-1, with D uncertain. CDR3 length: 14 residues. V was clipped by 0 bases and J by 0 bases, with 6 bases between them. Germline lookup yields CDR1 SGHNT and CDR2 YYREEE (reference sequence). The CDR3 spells CASSLEQMNTEAFF. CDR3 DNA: TGTGCCAGCAGCTTGGAACAGATGAACACTGAAGCTTTCTTT.

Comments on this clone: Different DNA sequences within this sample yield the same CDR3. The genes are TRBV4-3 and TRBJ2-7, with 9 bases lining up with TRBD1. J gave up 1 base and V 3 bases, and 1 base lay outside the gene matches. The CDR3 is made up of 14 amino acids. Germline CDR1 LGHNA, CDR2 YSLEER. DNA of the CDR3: TGCGCCAGCAGCCATGACAGGGGGTCCTACGAGCAGTACTTC. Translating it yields CASSHDRGSYEQYF.